The TCR beta chain under discussion was sequenced for a study of cytomegalovirus exposure and HLA in healthy donors. Both 60 Vbeta primers and 13 Jbeta primers went into the PCR. TCRdb keeps only in-frame clones here, not all; method: immunoSEQ multiplex PCR. The data hold around 200,000 clones, with less than 90% observed a single time. This CDR3 has 14 amino acids. Trimming stripped 5 bases from V and 4 bases from J, with 14 bases between. Germline CDR1 and CDR2: SEHNR and FQNEAQ (reference sequence). As to this clone: The antigen remains undetermined.

Study observations and caveats: The sole available immune exposure information was CMV serostatus. Relative to the approximately 670-donor mean, N-insertions were reportedly fewer in an Asian-associated ancestry cluster in a later analysis.

The TCR was taken from a man between 45 and 60 years old in good health and CMV-seronegative. Sequences were obtained from PBMCs. V usage is TRBV7-9 and J usage is TRBJ1-2; weak D call: TRBD1 (6 bases). The CDR3 coding sequence is TGTGCCAGCAGCCAGGACAGCCTATCCTATGGCTACACCTTC. It yields the protein CASSQDSLSYGYTF. Full variable domain (rest looked up from reference TRBV7-9 and TRBJ1-2): DTGVSQNPRHKITKRGQNVTFRCDPISEHNRLYWYRQTLGQGPEFLTYFQNEAQLEKSRLLSDRFSAERPKGSFSTLEIQRTEQGDSAMYLCASSQDSLSYGYTFGSGTRLTVV.